The T cell receptor (beta chain) described here comes from a study of T cells in Graves' hyperthyroidism and ophthalmopathy. Whole-study context: Sampling of peripheral blood happened at initial diagnosis, prior to any treatment.

Germline V lookup: CDR1 SGHKS, CDR2 YYEKEE (reference sequence). The length of the CDR3 is 17 residues. Unmatched junction bases numbered 11, after V lost 2 bases and J lost 5 bases. Researchers amplified the TCR beta CDR3 regions from RNA transcripts. The TCR CDR3 first-round RT-PCR relied on the HTBI primer set. MiXCR, run by TCRdb on the multiplex PCR reads, gives a single entry per CDR3 protein. Of about 400,000 distinct CDR3 sequences listed, approximately 15% are singletons. Blood was drawn at first hyperthyroidism diagnosis, before any ophthalmopathy symptoms. This clonotype was seen many times.

This chain links TRBV5-5 with TRBJ2-5; 11 bases agree with TRBD2. This clonotype was obtained from a woman between 18 and 29 years old with Graves' hyperthyroidism that later progressed to Graves' ophthalmopathy. Sequenced: blood. The CDR3 coding sequence is TGTGCCAGCAGCTTCCGGACTAGCGGGTCCTCCGGGGAGACCCAGTACTTC. Translated: CASSFRTSGSSGETQYF.